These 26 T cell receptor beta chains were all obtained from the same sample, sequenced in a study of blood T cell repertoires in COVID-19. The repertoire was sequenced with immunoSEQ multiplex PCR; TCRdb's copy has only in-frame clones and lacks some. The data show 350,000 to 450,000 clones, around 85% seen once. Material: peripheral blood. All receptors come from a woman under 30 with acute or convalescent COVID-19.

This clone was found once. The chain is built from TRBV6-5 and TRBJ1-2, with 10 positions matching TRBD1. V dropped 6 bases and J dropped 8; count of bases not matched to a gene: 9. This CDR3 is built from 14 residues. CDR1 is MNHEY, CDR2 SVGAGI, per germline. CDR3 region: CASRMTGGAQGYTF. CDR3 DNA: TGTGCCAGCAGGATGACAGGGGGCGCACAAGGCTACACCTTC.

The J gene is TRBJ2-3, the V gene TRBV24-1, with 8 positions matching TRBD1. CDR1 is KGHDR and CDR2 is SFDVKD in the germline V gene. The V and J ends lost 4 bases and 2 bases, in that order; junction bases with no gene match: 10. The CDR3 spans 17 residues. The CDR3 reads CATSEFVGTGITDTQYF. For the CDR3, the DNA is TGTGCCACCAGTGAGTTCGTCGGGACAGGCATCACAGATACGCAGTATTTT.

The chain's CDR3 is CASSLLGQMNTGELFF. As DNA, the CDR3 is TGTGCCAGCAGCTTATTGGGACAGATGAACACCGGGGAGCTGTTTTTT. V and J are TRBV7-9 and TRBJ2-2; TRBD1 matches at 7 bases. CDR1 SEHNR and CDR2 FQNEAQ come from the germline V gene (reference sequence). This CDR3 is built from 16 residues. Losses at the gene ends were 2 bases for V and 1 base for J; bases not matched to a gene: 4. Variable domain in full (rest from reference TRBV7-9 and TRBJ2-2): DTGVSQNPRHKITKRGQNVTFRCDPISEHNRLYWYRQTLGQGPEFLTYFQNEAQLEKSRLLSDRFSAERPKGSFSTLEIQRTEQGDSAMYLCASSLLGQMNTGELFFGEGSRLTVL.

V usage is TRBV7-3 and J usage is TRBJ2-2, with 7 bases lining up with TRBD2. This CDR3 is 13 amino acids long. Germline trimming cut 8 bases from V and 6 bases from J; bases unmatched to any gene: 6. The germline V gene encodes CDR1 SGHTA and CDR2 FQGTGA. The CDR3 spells CASGGGSSGELFF. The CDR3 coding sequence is TGTGCCAGCGGCGGCGGGAGTTCCGGGGAGCTGTTTTTT.

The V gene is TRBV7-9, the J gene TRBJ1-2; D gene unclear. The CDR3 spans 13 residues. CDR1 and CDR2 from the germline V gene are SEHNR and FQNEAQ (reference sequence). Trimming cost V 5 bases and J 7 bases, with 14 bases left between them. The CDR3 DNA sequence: TGTGCCAGCAGCGCTGCGGGCGTGGGTGGCTACACCTTC. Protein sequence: CASSAAGVGGYTF.

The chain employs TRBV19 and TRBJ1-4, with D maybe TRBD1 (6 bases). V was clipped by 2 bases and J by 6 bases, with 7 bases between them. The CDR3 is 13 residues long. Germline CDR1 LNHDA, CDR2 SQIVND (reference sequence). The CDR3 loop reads CASSINRDEKLFF. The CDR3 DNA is TGTGCCAGTAGTATAAACAGGGATGAAAAACTGTTTTTT.

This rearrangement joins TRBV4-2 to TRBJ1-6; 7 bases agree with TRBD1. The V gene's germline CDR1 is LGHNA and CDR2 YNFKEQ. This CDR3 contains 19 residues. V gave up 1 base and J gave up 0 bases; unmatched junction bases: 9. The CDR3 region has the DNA TGTGCCAGCAGCCAAGGCTTGATAACAGGGGACTCCTATAATTCACCCCTCCACTTT. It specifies CASSQGLITGDSYNSPLHF.

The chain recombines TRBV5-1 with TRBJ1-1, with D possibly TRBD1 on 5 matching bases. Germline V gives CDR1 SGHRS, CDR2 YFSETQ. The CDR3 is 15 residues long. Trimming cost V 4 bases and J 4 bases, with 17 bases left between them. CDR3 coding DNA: TGCGCCAGCAGCCCCGATCGGGGGATTGCCACTGAAGCTTTCTTT. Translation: CASSPDRGIATEAFF. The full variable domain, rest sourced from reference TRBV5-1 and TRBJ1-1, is KAGVTQTPRYLIKTRGQQVTLSCSPISGHRSVSWYQQTPGQGLQFLFEYFSETQRNKGNFPGRFSGRQFSNSRSEMNVSTLELGDSALYLCASSPDRGIATEAFFGQGTRLTVV.

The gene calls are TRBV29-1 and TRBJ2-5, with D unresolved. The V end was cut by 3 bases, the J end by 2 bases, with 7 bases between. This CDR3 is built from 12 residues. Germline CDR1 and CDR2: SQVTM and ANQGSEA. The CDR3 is CSVEGNQETQYF. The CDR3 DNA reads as TGCAGCGTTGAGGGCAATCAAGAGACCCAGTACTTC.

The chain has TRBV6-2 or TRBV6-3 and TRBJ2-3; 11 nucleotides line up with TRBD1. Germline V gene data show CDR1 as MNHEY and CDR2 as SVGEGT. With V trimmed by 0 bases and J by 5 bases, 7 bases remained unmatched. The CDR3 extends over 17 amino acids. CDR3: CASSYSGGQGVRDTQYF. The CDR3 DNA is TGTGCCAGCAGTTACTCGGGGGGACAGGGGGTTAGAGATACGCAGTATTTT.

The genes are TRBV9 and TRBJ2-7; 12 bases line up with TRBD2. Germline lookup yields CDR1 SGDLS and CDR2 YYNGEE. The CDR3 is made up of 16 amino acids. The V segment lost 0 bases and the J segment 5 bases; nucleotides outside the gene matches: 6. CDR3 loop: CASSVGTSGNFDEQYF. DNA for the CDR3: TGTGCCAGCAGCGTAGGGACTAGCGGGAATTTCGACGAGCAGTACTTC. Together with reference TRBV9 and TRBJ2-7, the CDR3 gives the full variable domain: DSGVTQTPKHLITATGQRVTLRCSPRSGDLSVYWYQQSLDQGLQFLIQYYNGEERAKGNILERFSAQQFPDLHSELNLSSLELGDSALYFCASSVGTSGNFDEQYFGPGTRLTVT.

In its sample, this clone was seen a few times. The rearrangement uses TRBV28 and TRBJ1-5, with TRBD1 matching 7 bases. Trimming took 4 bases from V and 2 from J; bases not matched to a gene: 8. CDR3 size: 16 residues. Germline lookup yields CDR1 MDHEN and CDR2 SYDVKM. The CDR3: CASSSTGARGNQPQHF. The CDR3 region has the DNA TGTGCCAGCAGTTCTACAGGGGCGCGGGGCAATCAGCCCCAGCATTTT.

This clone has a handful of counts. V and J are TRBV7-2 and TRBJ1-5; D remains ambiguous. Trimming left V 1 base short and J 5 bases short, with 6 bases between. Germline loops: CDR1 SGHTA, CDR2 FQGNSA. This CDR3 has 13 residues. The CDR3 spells CASSLDSHQPQHF. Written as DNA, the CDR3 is TGTGCCAGCAGCTTAGATTCTCATCAGCCCCAGCATTTT.

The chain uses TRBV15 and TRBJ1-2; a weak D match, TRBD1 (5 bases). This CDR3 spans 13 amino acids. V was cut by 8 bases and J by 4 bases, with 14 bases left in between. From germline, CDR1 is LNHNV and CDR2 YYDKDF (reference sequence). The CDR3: CATRRAGPYGYTF. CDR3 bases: TGTGCCACCCGCCGTGCAGGGCCCTATGGCTACACCTTC.

In DNA form, the CDR3 reads TGTGCCAGCAGTGACGGGCTGAGCACAGATACGCAGTATTTT. This encodes CASSDGLSTDTQYF. The chain recombines TRBV6-4 with TRBJ2-3; D remains ambiguous. Trimming removed 2 bases from V and 0 bases from J, with 6 bases in between. Germline lookup yields CDR1 MRHNA and CDR2 SNTAGT. The CDR3 contains 14 residues.

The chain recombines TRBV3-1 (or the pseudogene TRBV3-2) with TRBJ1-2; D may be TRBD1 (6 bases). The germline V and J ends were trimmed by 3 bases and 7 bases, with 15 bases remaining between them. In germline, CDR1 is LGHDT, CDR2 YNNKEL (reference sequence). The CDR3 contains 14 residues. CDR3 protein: CASSQGHRVSGYTF. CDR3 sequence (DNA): TGTGCCAGCAGCCAGGGCCACAGGGTTAGTGGCTACACCTTC.

The CDR3 bases are TGTGCCAGCAGTGGGGGACAGGGGCGGGTCAATCAGCCCCAGCATTTT. Protein: CASSGGQGRVNQPQHF. This sequence joins TRBV6-1 and TRBJ1-5; 10 bases map to TRBD1. The V gene's germline CDR1 is MNHNS and CDR2 SASEGT. The CDR3 consists of 16 residues. The J segment lost 3 bases and the V segment lost 4 bases, leaving 6 bases of the junction unmatched.

The CDR3, as DNA: TGTGCCAGCAGTTTTTCTGCGAGTACTGAAGCTTTCTTT. Residues: CASSFSASTEAFF. The chain is built from TRBV27 and TRBJ1-1; the D is unclear. The CDR3 length is 13 residues. CDR1 is MNHEY and CDR2 is SMNVEV in the germline V gene (reference sequence). The V end lost 3 bases, the J end lost 5 bases, and 10 bases lay between the germline ends.

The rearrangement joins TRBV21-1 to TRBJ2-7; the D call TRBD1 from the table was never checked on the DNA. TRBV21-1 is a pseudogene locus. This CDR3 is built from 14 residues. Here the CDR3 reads CASSKVGQGHEQYF. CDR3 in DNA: TGTGCCAGCAGCAAAGTCGGCCAGGGCCACGAGCAGTACTTC.

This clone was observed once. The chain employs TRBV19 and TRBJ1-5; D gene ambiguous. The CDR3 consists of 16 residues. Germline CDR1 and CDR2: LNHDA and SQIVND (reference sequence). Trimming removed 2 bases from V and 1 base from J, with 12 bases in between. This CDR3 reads CASSITLGQSNQPQHF. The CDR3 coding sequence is TGTGCCAGTAGTATAACGCTTGGTCAGAGCAATCAGCCCCAGCATTTT.

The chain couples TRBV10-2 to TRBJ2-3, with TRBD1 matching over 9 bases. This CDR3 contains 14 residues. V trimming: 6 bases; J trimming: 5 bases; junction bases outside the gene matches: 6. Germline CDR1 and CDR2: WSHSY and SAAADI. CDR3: CASRKQGARDTQYF. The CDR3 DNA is TGCGCCAGCAGGAAACAGGGGGCAAGAGATACGCAGTATTTT.

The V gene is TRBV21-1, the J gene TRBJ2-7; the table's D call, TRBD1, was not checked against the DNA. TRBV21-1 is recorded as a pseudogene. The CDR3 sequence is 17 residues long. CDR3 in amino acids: CASSTRDRVFPSYEQYF. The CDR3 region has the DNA TGTGCCAGCAGCACCCGGGACAGGGTGTTCCCCTCCTACGAGCAGTACTTC.

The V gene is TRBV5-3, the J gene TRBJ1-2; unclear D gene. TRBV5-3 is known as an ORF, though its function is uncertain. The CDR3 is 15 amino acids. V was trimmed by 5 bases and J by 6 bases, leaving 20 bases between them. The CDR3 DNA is TGTGCCAGAAGGTCGGCTTCCGCCAGGCCCCATGGCTACACCTTC. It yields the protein CARRSASARPHGYTF.

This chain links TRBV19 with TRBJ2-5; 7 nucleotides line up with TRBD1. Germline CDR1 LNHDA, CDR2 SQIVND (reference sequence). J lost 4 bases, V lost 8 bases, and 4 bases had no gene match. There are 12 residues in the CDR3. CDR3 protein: CASGAGGETQYF. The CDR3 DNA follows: TGTGCCAGTGGGGCAGGGGGAGAGACCCAGTACTTC.

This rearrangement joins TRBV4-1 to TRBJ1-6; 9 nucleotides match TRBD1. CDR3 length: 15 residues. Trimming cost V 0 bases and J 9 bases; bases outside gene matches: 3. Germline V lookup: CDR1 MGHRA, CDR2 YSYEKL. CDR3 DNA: TGCGCCAGCAGCCAAGAACAGGGGGCTCTTTCACCCCTCCACTTT. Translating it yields CASSQEQGALSPLHF.

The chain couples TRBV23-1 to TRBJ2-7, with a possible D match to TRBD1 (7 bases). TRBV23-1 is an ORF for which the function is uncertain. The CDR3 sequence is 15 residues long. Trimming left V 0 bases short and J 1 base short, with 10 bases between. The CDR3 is CASSQSGGQSYEQYF. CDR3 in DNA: TGCGCCAGCAGTCAATCGGGGGGACAGTCCTACGAGCAGTACTTC.